A single sample is the source of the 28 T cell receptor beta chains below, sequenced in a study of cytomegalovirus exposure and HLA in healthy donors (dated by TCRdb to about 2017). Libraries came from the immunoSEQ multiplex PCR assay. A mixture of 60 forward primers for TCR Vbeta segments and 13 reverse primers for TCR Jbeta segments was used in the multiplex PCR. TCRdb holds this immuneACCESS table with in-frame rearrangements only. Some clones are missing; in checked studies, unresolved V genes explain under half, and the rest has no known cause. The sample data list around 120,000 clones, and about 74% of these were observed just once. Of the sample, less than 3.5% is held by the ten largest clones. Sequencing was performed on PBMCs. Receptors were obtained from a woman aged 40 to 50 in good health and CMV-seropositive.

The chain carries TRBV7-3 and TRBJ2-6, with TRBD1 as a possible D gene (6 bases). Germline CDR1 reads SGHTA; CDR2 reads FQGTGA. Trimming stripped 5 bases from V and 7 bases from J, with 15 bases between. This CDR3 region has 15 residues. The CDR3 sequence: CASSADSGVANVLTF. CDR3 nucleotide sequence: TGTGCCAGCAGCGCGGACAGTGGGGTTGCCAACGTCCTGACTTTC.

The chain carries TRBV5-1 and TRBJ2-3; 11 bases are shared with TRBD2. The ends lost 4 bases at V and 0 bases at J; junction bases unmatched: 7. There are 17 residues in the CDR3. CDR1 SGHRS and CDR2 YFSETQ come from the germline V gene. CDR3 loop: CASSIAGGTTSTDTQYF. DNA for the CDR3: TGCGCCAGCAGCATAGCGGGAGGGACCACTAGCACAGATACGCAGTATTTT.

The chain recombines TRBV7-9 with TRBJ1-3; D remains ambiguous. Germline-derived CDR1 and CDR2 are SEHNR and FQNEAQ (reference sequence). The V and J ends lost 1 base and 0 bases respectively, with 10 bases between them. The CDR3 is made up of 16 amino acids. The CDR3 nucleotides are TGTGCCAGCAGCTTAGGGCCGGCTAGCTCTGGAAACACCATATATTTT. Its translation: CASSLGPASSGNTIYF.

In this sample, this clone turned up once. The gene calls are TRBV7-9 and TRBJ2-2; tentatively, D is TRBD2 (5 bases). V was trimmed by 3 bases and J by 5 bases, leaving 16 bases between them. Germline CDR1 is SEHNR and CDR2 is FQNEAQ (reference sequence). The CDR3 spans 16 residues. The CDR3 DNA reads TGTGCCAGCAGCTTCAGCCGGGGTCTCCTAACCGGGGAGCTGTTTTTT. This codes for CASSFSRGLLTGELFF.

For this clone: Other DNA sequences in this sample translate to the same CDR3. This chain connects TRBV6-5 to TRBJ2-7, with 9 nucleotides matching TRBD1. The length of the CDR3 is 16 residues. Germline assignment: CDR1 MNHEY and CDR2 SVGAGI. Germline trimming cut 2 bases from V and 1 base from J; bases unmatched to any gene: 6. The CDR3 loop reads CASSYGGTGSSYEQYF. In nucleotides, the CDR3 is TGTGCCAGCAGTTACGGGGGGACAGGGTCATCCTACGAGCAGTACTTC.

The CDR3, as DNA: TGTGCCAGCTCACCAAGGGACAGCTCTGGAAACACCATATATTTT. Protein product: CASSPRDSSGNTIYF. The chain uses TRBV18 and TRBJ2-2, with 7 positions matching TRBD1. The J call may not be correct, given that the DNA end is closer to TRBJ1-3. CDR3 length: 15 residues. The germline CDR1 and CDR2 sequences are KGHSH and LQKENI.

The chain uses TRBV5-1 and TRBJ2-5; 8 nucleotides align to TRBD2. The ends lost 6 bases at V and 4 bases at J; junction bases unmatched: 11. This CDR3 is 15 amino acids long. Germline assignment: CDR1 SGHRS and CDR2 YFSETQ. The CDR3 protein is CASNPGPRGGETQYF. For the CDR3, the DNA is TGCGCCAGCAACCCGGGACCCCGGGGGGGAGAGACCCAGTACTTC.

The V and J genes are TRBV6-5 and TRBJ1-1; 7 nucleotides line up with TRBD1. The junction had 7 bases not matched to a gene; V was cut back by 8 bases and J by 4 bases. The length of the CDR3 is 13 residues. In germline, CDR1 is MNHEY, CDR2 SVGAGI. CDR3 sequence reads: CASGTAKSTEAFF. DNA of the CDR3: TGTGCCAGCGGGACAGCCAAGAGCACTGAAGCTTTCTTT.

This clone appeared once. The genes are TRBV7-9 and TRBJ1-4, with D tentatively TRBD1 (6 bases). CDR3 length: 16 amino acids. V was trimmed by 4 bases and J by 4 bases, leaving 16 bases between them. Germline V lookup: CDR1 SEHNR, CDR2 FQNEAQ (reference sequence). CDR3 region: CASSSPAGAVNEKLFF. CDR3 DNA sequence: TGTGCCAGCAGCTCCCCGGCAGGGGCCGTTAATGAAAAACTGTTTTTT. Variable domain in full (rest from reference TRBV7-9 and TRBJ1-4): DTGVSQNPRHKITKRGQNVTFRCDPISEHNRLYWYRQTLGQGPEFLTYFQNEAQLEKSRLLSDRFSAERPKGSFSTLEIQRTEQGDSAMYLCASSSPAGAVNEKLFFGSGTQLSVL.

This clone came up a few times. The chain employs TRBV19 and TRBJ1-5; weak D call: TRBD1 (6 bases). The V and J ends lost 6 bases and 6 bases respectively, with 21 bases between them. Germline V lookup: CDR1 LNHDA, CDR2 SQIVND (reference sequence). The CDR3 sequence is 16 residues long. The CDR3 loop reads CASRDGLTGISQPQHF. The CDR3 nucleotides are TGTGCCAGTAGAGATGGTCTAACAGGGATTAGTCAGCCCCAGCATTTT.

This clone has only a few counts. V and J are TRBV10-2 and TRBJ1-2; D call uncertain. The CDR3 is 17 residues long. V lost 0 bases to trimming and J lost 2 bases, with 16 bases between them. CDR1 and CDR2 from the germline V gene are WSHSY and SAAADI. CDR3 amino acids: CASSESRSISVNYGYTF. Written as DNA, the CDR3 is TGCGCCAGCAGTGAGTCGAGGTCGATAAGCGTGAACTATGGCTACACCTTC.

The chain joins TRBV14 to TRBJ1-4; TRBD1 is a possible D gene (5 bases). CDR1 and CDR2 (germline): SGHDN, FVKESK. The V gene lost 4 bases and the J gene lost 11 bases, with 14 bases spanning the gap. This CDR3 contains 13 residues. CDR3 nucleotide sequence: TGTGCCAGCAGCCCAGGAATCGGGGGGAAACTGTTTTTT. This encodes CASSPGIGGKLFF.

This rearrangement joins TRBV18 to TRBJ2-7; D might be TRBD1 (6 bases). The CDR3 is 14 residues long. V was shortened by 6 bases and J by 1 base, with 13 bases between the two germline ends. CDR1 KGHSH and CDR2 LQKENI come from the germline V gene. The CDR3 bases are TGTGCCAGCTCGCCCCGGGACACTTCCTACGAGCAGTACTTC. It codes for CASSPRDTSYEQYF.

The chain carries TRBV18 and TRBJ1-4; D is ambiguous. CDR3 length equals 16 residues. Germline CDR1 KGHSH, CDR2 LQKENI. The ends were cut back, 4 bases at V and 0 bases at J, with 12 bases in the middle. CDR3 loop: CASSQEIRATNEKLFF. The CDR3 region has the DNA TGTGCCAGCTCACAGGAGATTAGAGCAACTAATGAAAAACTGTTTTTT.

The rearrangement links TRBV9 to TRBJ1-1; possible D gene TRBD1, 5 bases. The CDR3 runs 12 residues. Germline CDR1 SGDLS, CDR2 YYNGEE. Trimming took off 3 bases at V and 8 bases at J, with 11 bases between the two ends. CDR3 amino acids: CASSAGRGEAFF. The CDR3 DNA sequence: TGTGCCAGCAGCGCGGGGAGGGGAGAAGCTTTCTTT.

The chain carries TRBV7-2 and TRBJ2-7, with a possible D match to TRBD2 (5 bases). The germline V and J ends were trimmed by 1 base and 0 bases, with 13 bases remaining between them. Germline CDR1 reads SGHTA; CDR2 reads FQGNSA. The CDR3 runs 16 residues. CDR3 residues: CASSLGGGILSYEQYF. CDR3 in DNA: TGTGCCAGCAGCTTAGGAGGAGGCATCCTCTCCTACGAGCAGTACTTC.

V usage is TRBV2 and J usage is TRBJ1-1, with D possibly matching TRBD1 (5 bases). The CDR3 runs 13 residues. V lost 10 bases to trimming and J lost 1 base, with 13 bases between them. The V gene's germline CDR1 is SNHLY and CDR2 FYNNEI. The CDR3 DNA reads TGTGCCACCGCCCAAACAGGGAACACTGAAGCTTTCTTT. Encoded protein: CATAQTGNTEAFF.

This clone was seen once. The chain carries TRBV7-9 and TRBJ2-5; TRBD1 might be the D (5 bases). Trimming shortened V by 1 base and J by 5 bases, and 14 bases separated the two germline ends. Germline V gene data show CDR1 as SEHNR and CDR2 as FQNEAQ (reference sequence). The CDR3 sequence is 15 residues long. The CDR3 coding sequence is TGTGCCAGCAGCTTAGGTAGCAGGGATGGGGAGACCCAGTACTTC. This encodes CASSLGSRDGETQYF.

The chain links TRBV29-1 to TRBJ1-5, with D perhaps TRBD1 (6 bases). The V end was cut by 6 bases, the J end by 4 bases, with 10 bases between. The CDR3 loop spans 12 amino acids. The germline V gene encodes CDR1 SQVTM and CDR2 ANQGSEA. Written as DNA, the CDR3 is TGCAGCGTGCAACAGGGTAATCAGCCCCAGCATTTT. Protein: CSVQQGNQPQHF. The whole variable domain, remainder taken from reference TRBV29-1 and TRBJ1-5, is SAVISQKPSRDICQRGTSLTIQCQVDSQVTMMFWYRQQPGQSLTLIATANQGSEATYESGFVIDKFPISRPNLTFSTLTVSNMSPEDSSIYLCSVQQGNQPQHFGDGTRLSIL.

The rearrangement joins TRBV23-1 to TRBJ2-7, with 8 bases identical to TRBD1. TRBV23-1 is recorded as an ORF, its role being uncertain. This CDR3 region has 17 residues. V shed 1 base and J 3 bases; nucleotides not matched to a gene: 11. CDR3 sequence reads: CASSQLVGTGYIYEQYF. The CDR3 nucleotides read TGCGCCAGCAGTCAATTAGTGGGGACAGGTTACATCTACGAGCAGTACTTC.

The rearrangement uses TRBV5-1 and TRBJ2-7; TRBD2 matches at 9 bases. Germline loops: CDR1 SGHRS, CDR2 YFSETQ. Unmatched junction bases numbered 10, after V lost 1 base and J lost 2 bases. The length of the CDR3 is 17 residues. CDR3 nucleotides: TGCGCCAGCAGCTTGAGGGCTGTTAGCGGGAGTGCCTACGAGCAGTACTTC. Its protein is CASSLRAVSGSAYEQYF.

In its sample, this clone was seen a few times. The chain uses TRBV2 and TRBJ1-2, with 7 bases matching TRBD1. The CDR3 sequence is 13 residues long. J lost 8 bases, V lost 5 bases, and 8 bases had no gene match. Germline CDR1 SNHLY, CDR2 FYNNEI. The CDR3 sequence: CASSNRDRGGYTF. CDR3 nucleotide sequence: TGTGCCAGCAGTAACCGGGACAGAGGGGGCTACACCTTC.

V is TRBV19 and J is TRBJ1-1, with D perhaps matching TRBD1 (5 bases). CDR3 length: 17 amino acids. Trimming removed 5 bases from V and 1 base from J, with 20 bases in between. Germline V gene sequence: CDR1 LNHDA, CDR2 SQIVND (reference sequence). CDR3 DNA: TGTGCCAGTAGTGATGACGAACCCGTTACAGGGAACACTGAAGCTTTCTTT. Its protein product is CASSDDEPVTGNTEAFF.

The rearrangement uses TRBV10-1 and TRBJ1-5; D gene ambiguous. Germline CDR1 WNHNN, CDR2 SYGVQD (reference sequence). V lost 2 bases and J 4 bases, leaving 6 bases between the germline ends. The CDR3 spans 13 residues. The CDR3 is CASSENSNQPQHF. For the CDR3, the DNA is TGCGCCAGCAGTGAGAATTCAAATCAGCCCCAGCATTTT.

This chain connects TRBV19 to TRBJ1-6, with 9 bases lining up with TRBD1. The CDR3 is 17 amino acids. Trimming took 7 bases from V and 7 from J; bases not matched to a gene: 14. The germline gives CDR1 LNHDA, CDR2 SQIVND (reference sequence). The CDR3 protein is CASTGQGHGYGNSPLHF. CDR3 nucleotides: TGTGCCAGTACCGGACAGGGGCACGGGTATGGGAATTCACCCCTCCACTTT.

The rearrangement uses TRBV4-3 and TRBJ2-2; the D gene is possibly TRBD1 (5 bases). Germline values: CDR1 LGHNA, CDR2 YSLEER. V was trimmed by 4 bases and J by 6 bases, leaving 9 bases between them. The CDR3 length is 13 residues. CDR3 amino acids: CASSRRDSGELFF. In nucleotides, the CDR3 is TGCGCCAGCAGCCGCAGGGATTCCGGGGAGCTGTTTTTT.

This CDR3 is CSVDLTGHAQETQYF. As DNA, the CDR3 is TGCAGCGTTGACCTGACAGGCCACGCGCAAGAGACCCAGTACTTC. This sequence joins TRBV29-1 and TRBJ2-5; weak D call: TRBD1 (6 bases). CDR3 length equals 15 residues. The germline V gene has CDR1 SQVTM and CDR2 ANQGSEA. The germline V and J ends were trimmed by 3 bases and 2 bases, with 16 bases remaining between them.

The chain links TRBV5-1 to TRBJ1-1; TRBD1 matches 7 bases. The CDR3 covers 13 residues. V lost 2 bases and J lost 8; bases outside the gene matches: 6. The germline V gene encodes CDR1 SGHRS and CDR2 YFSETQ. The DNA of the CDR3 is TGCGCCAGCAGCTTAAGGGGACAGATAGAAGCTTTCTTT. Encoded protein: CASSLRGQIEAFF.